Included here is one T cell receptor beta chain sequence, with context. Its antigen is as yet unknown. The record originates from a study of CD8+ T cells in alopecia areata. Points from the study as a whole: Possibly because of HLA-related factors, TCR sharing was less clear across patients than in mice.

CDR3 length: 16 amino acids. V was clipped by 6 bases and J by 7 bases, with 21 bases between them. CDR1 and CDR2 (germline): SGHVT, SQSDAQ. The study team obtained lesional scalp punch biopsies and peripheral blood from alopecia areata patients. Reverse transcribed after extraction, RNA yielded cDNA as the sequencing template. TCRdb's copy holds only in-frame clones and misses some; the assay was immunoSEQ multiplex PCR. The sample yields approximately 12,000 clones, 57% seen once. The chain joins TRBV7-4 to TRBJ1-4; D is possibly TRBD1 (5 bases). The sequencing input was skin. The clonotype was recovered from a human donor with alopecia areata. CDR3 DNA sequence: TGTGCCAGCAGATCAAGACCCCGGGGCCGGGCTGAAAAACTGTTTTTT. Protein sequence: CASRSRPRGRAEKLFF.